A selection of T cell receptor beta chains follows, all from one sample in a study of blood T cell repertoires in COVID-19. Method: immunoSEQ multiplex PCR; TCRdb's copy keeps in-frame clones and lacks some. This table holds 450,000 or so clones, 70% to 90% found once. The sample taken for sequencing was peripheral blood. These receptors were collected from a woman aged 40 to 50 with COVID-19, enrolled during active disease. CDR3s include the opening cysteine and the closing phenylalanine or tryptophan. D genes are given only for firm matches. Clone size appears in some rows only: once, few, many, or a class for an expanded clone.

d_gene: TRBD1; abundance: NA; v_gene: TRBV6-2/TRBV6-3; j_gene: TRBJ1-5; CDR3nt: TGTGCCAGCAGTTACTATTGGACAGGACTGGGCAATCAGCCCCAGCATTTT; CDR3aa: CASSYYWTGLGNQPQHF
d_gene: NA; abundance: NA; v_gene: TRBV5-4; j_gene: TRBJ1-1; CDR3nt: TGTGCCAGCAGCTTACAGGTTGGAGGGGCGAACACTGAAGCTTTCTTT; CDR3aa: CASSLQVGGANTEAFF
d_gene: NA; abundance: NA; v_gene: TRBV6-5; j_gene: TRBJ2-2; CDR3nt: TGTGCCAGCAGGTTTGGCGGTGCCGGGGAGCTGTTTTTT; CDR3aa: CASRFGGAGELFF
d_gene: TRBD1; abundance: few; v_gene: TRBV7-6; j_gene: TRBJ2-7; CDR3nt: TGTGCCAGCAGCCCCCCCCGGGACAGGGGCTACGAGCAGTACTTC; CDR3aa: CASSPPRDRGYEQYF
d_gene: NA; abundance: NA; v_gene: TRBV19; j_gene: TRBJ2-3; CDR3nt: TGTGCCAGTAGTATAGGAGTAAATAAAGGGGGTACGCAGTATTTT; CDR3aa: CASSIGVNKGGTQYF
d_gene: NA; abundance: once; v_gene: TRBV18; j_gene: TRBJ1-1; CDR3nt: TGTGCCAGCTCACGTCGGTTGATGAACACTGAAGCTTTCTTT; CDR3aa: CASSRRLMNTEAFF
d_gene: NA; abundance: few; v_gene: TRBV7-8; j_gene: TRBJ2-1; CDR3nt: TGTGCCAGCAGCCCGCGGGACAGTCGCGAGCAGTTCTTC; CDR3aa: CASSPRDSREQFF
d_gene: TRBD1; abundance: NA; v_gene: TRBV30; j_gene: TRBJ1-2; CDR3nt: TGTGCCTGGAGTGAACAGGGGTATGGCTACACCTTC; CDR3aa: CAWSEQGYGYTF
d_gene: TRBD1; abundance: NA; v_gene: TRBV27; j_gene: TRBJ1-6; CDR3nt: TGTGCCAGCAGTTTAATAGCCAGGGGGAACTCACCCCTCCACTTT; CDR3aa: CASSLIARGNSPLHF
d_gene: TRBD2; abundance: NA; v_gene: TRBV7-9; j_gene: TRBJ2-7; CDR3nt: TGTGCCAGCCAGGAGACTAGCGGGAGCGACGAGCAGTACTTC; CDR3aa: CASQETSGSDEQYF
d_gene: TRBD1; abundance: NA; v_gene: TRBV6-5; j_gene: TRBJ1-1; CDR3nt: TGTGCCAGCATACAGGGGGCGGGGGCTTTCTTT; CDR3aa: CASIQGAGAFF
d_gene: NA; abundance: few; v_gene: TRBV7-8; j_gene: TRBJ2-7; CDR3nt: TGTGCCAGCAGCTTATTCCGGGACACCTACGCCTACGAGCAGTACTTC; CDR3aa: CASSLFRDTYAYEQYF
d_gene: TRBD1; abundance: NA; v_gene: TRBV4-3; j_gene: TRBJ1-1; CDR3nt: TGCGCCAGCAGCCGGGGACAGGGGTGGACTGAAGCTTTCTTT; CDR3aa: CASSRGQGWTEAFF